This T cell receptor (beta chain) was profiled in a study of cytotoxic CD8 clonotypes in ibrutinib-treated CLL listed by TCRdb under 2021. Background on the whole study: The cohort was composed of 11 relapsed/refractory and around 15 treatment-naive patients; IGHV unmutated status was identified in 17 patients. Responses were partial in around 25 patients and complete in 2; after median roughly 69 months follow-up, about 15 stayed in remission and 12 progressed. The response samples were drawn at a median of around eleven months into treatment, with a range of about 6 to 40 months. On average, each sample yielded some 250,000 productive templates and around 98,000 productive rearrangements. Longitudinal samples were available for about 30% of the roughly 86 trial participants. Cryopreserved peripheral blood mononuclear cells were collected at three points: before therapy, at response, and at either sustained remission or disease progression. Overall study outcomes, separate from this receptor: Clonality increased at ibrutinib response, stayed stable in sustained remission, and fell back toward baseline at progression. Public clonotypes were rare and either contracted or stayed stable during treatment, and the rise in clonality at ibrutinib response reflected the expansion of private clonotypes. Sustained-remission and progressing patients did not have matched sampling times, and lymph node repertoires were not examined. Baseline clonality exceeded that of age-matched healthy donors and correlated strongly with circulating CD8+ T-cell counts.

Details on this clone: Its antigen is currently not known. Per-base quality was not reported, and no clone a single base away is much larger than it.

Roughly 2 micrograms of genomic DNA were extracted from cryopreserved PBMCs for TCR beta library preparation. Longitudinal blood samples from CLL patients on ibrutinib monotherapy were analyzed using high-throughput TCR beta sequencing. The patients took part in an open-label, single-center phase 2 trial of ibrutinib monotherapy. Based on the germline V gene (reference sequence), the CDR1 and CDR2 sequences are MNHEY and SMNVEV. Spanning cysteine to phenylalanine, the CDR3 consists of 15 amino acids. Here the CDR3 DNA is all that survives: 45 bases in frame from base 1. Trimming accounts for 6 bases at V and 6 bases at J, while the number of junction bases matched to no gene is 9. On a MiSeq, deep resolution sequencing aimed for a depth between 1 in 1 million and 1 in 200,000 T cells, with each clonotype covered 10x on average. The immunoSEQ hsTCRB Kit was used to generate the TCR beta libraries. The original pipeline was this. ImmunoSEQ Data Assistant and ImmunoSEQ Analyzer were used for data analysis, and V, D and J genes were assigned according to IMGT definitions. Clonality, which ranges from 0 to 1, was calculated by subtracting the normalized Shannon entropy of productive rearrangement frequencies from one. Public clonotype analysis was restricted to overrepresented clonotypes comprising at least 0.05% of each patient's repertoire. Roughly 12 age-matched healthy donor repertoires from immuneACCESS were used as controls for clonality. TCRdb provides this immuneACCESS table in a form limited to in-frame rearrangements. Some clones are lacking; in checked studies, under half of them reflect an unresolved V gene, and why the rest are absent is not known. Clone size and V and J calls were adopted from that table, with D and trimming inferred from the DNA. Counted in this sample were a few thousand clones; 75% to 85% of them appeared once. The top ten constitute over 25% of the sample.

The receptor was isolated from a human donor with chronic lymphocytic leukemia. The chain was built from TRBV27 and TRBJ1-5; 9 central nucleotides agree with TRBD1. Here the sequenced sample was PBMCs, taken before ibrutinib treatment. The bases read TGTGCCAGCAGCCCCGGGACAGGGACGATTCAGCCCCAGCATTTT. Translated, this is CASSPGTGTIQPQHF.